Listed below are T cell receptor beta chains from one sample, sequenced in a study of radiotherapy plus CTLA-4 blockade in lung cancer. Produced via immunoSEQ multiplex PCR; TCRdb's table is partial and in-frame only. The sample shows 49,000 or so clones, around 69% of them seen only once. This specimen was peripheral blood, taken from a patient treated with radiotherapy plus ipilimumab. These receptors came from a human donor with non-small cell lung cancer who had stable disease on radiotherapy plus ipilimumab. Both conserved end residues are part of each CDR3. D genes are given only for firm matches. Where a row states a size, it is once, few, many or the class of an expanded clone; other rows omit it.

clone_size: -
d_call: -
v_call: TRBV28
j_call: TRBJ1-2
cdr3_aa: CASSLSRAWKVKGSYTF
cdr3_nt: TGTGCCAGCAGTTTGAGTCGGGCGTGGAAGGTTAAGGGCTCCTACACCTTC

clone_size: -
d_call: TRBD1
v_call: TRBV2
j_call: TRBJ1-5
cdr3_aa: CASSEGDRGDQPQHF
cdr3_nt: TGTGCCAGCAGTGAAGGGGACAGGGGAGACCAGCCCCAGCATTTT

clone_size: -
d_call: TRBD1
v_call: TRBV6-1
j_call: TRBJ1-5
cdr3_aa: CASSEGTGEPQHF
cdr3_nt: TGTGCCAGCAGTGAAGGGACAGGGGAGCCCCAGCATTTT

clone_size: -
d_call: TRBD2
v_call: TRBV9
j_call: TRBJ2-3
cdr3_aa: CASSVTSGDFTDTQYF
cdr3_nt: TGTGCCAGCAGCGTGACTAGCGGGGATTTCACAGATACGCAGTATTTT

clone_size: -
d_call: TRBD1
v_call: TRBV6-5
j_call: TRBJ1-2
cdr3_aa: CASTLRQGAYGYTF
cdr3_nt: TGTGCCAGCACCCTACGGCAGGGGGCTTATGGCTACACCTTC

clone_size: -
d_call: -
v_call: TRBV5-1
j_call: TRBJ1-4
cdr3_aa: CASSLAVGKDEKLFF
cdr3_nt: TGCGCCAGCAGCTTGGCCGTTGGGAAGGATGAAAAACTGTTTTTT

clone_size: few
d_call: TRBD1
v_call: TRBV7-6
j_call: TRBJ1-1
cdr3_aa: CASSPGGTGLNTEAFF
cdr3_nt: TGTGCCAGCAGCCCCGGGGGGACAGGGCTGAACACTGAAGCTTTCTTT

clone_size: -
d_call: -
v_call: TRBV28
j_call: TRBJ1-3
cdr3_aa: CASSGQDTIYF
cdr3_nt: TGTGCCAGCAGTGGTCAGGACACCATATATTTT

clone_size: few
d_call: TRBD1
v_call: TRBV10-1
j_call: TRBJ2-1
cdr3_aa: CASSDMTGGLNEQFF
cdr3_nt: TGCGCCAGCAGTGACATGACAGGGGGCCTCAATGAGCAGTTCTTC

clone_size: -
d_call: -
v_call: TRBV28
j_call: TRBJ2-1
cdr3_aa: CASSRGGPYNEQFF
cdr3_nt: TGTGCCAGCAGTAGGGGGGGGCCATACAATGAGCAGTTCTTC

clone_size: -
d_call: -
v_call: TRBV5-1
j_call: TRBJ1-2
cdr3_aa: CASSPAPGAQRGYTF
cdr3_nt: TGCGCCAGCAGCCCCGCGCCAGGAGCCCAGAGGGGCTACACCTTC

clone_size: -
d_call: -
v_call: TRBV30
j_call: TRBJ1-1
cdr3_aa: CAWSVPRGTEAFF
cdr3_nt: TGTGCCTGGAGTGTACCCAGGGGCACTGAAGCTTTCTTT

clone_size: -
d_call: -
v_call: TRBV7-2
j_call: TRBJ1-5
cdr3_aa: CASSLVGHSNQPQHF
cdr3_nt: TGTGCCAGCAGCTTAGTGGGCCATAGCAATCAGCCCCAGCATTTT

clone_size: -
d_call: -
v_call: TRBV11-1
j_call: TRBJ2-5
cdr3_aa: CASSPRDVPQETQYF
cdr3_nt: TGTGCCAGCAGCCCCCGGGACGTGCCTCAAGAGACCCAGTACTTC

clone_size: -
d_call: -
v_call: TRBV19
j_call: TRBJ1-1
cdr3_aa: CASSIPLGEAFF
cdr3_nt: TGTGCCAGTAGTATACCCCTCGGTGAAGCTTTCTTT

clone_size: -
d_call: -
v_call: TRBV6-1
j_call: TRBJ2-2
cdr3_aa: CASSEAAVYMDGELFF
cdr3_nt: TGTGCCAGCAGTGAAGCTGCGGTTTACATGGACGGGGAGCTGTTTTTT

clone_size: -
d_call: -
v_call: TRBV2
j_call: TRBJ1-5
cdr3_aa: CASTAGSNQPQHF
cdr3_nt: TGTGCCAGCACGGCGGGAAGCAATCAGCCCCAGCATTTT

clone_size: -
d_call: -
v_call: TRBV18
j_call: TRBJ1-1
cdr3_aa: CASSTDMGGSTEAFF
cdr3_nt: TGTGCCAGCTCAACCGACATGGGGGGGTCCACTGAAGCTTTCTTT

clone_size: -
d_call: -
v_call: TRBV11-3
j_call: TRBJ1-1
cdr3_aa: CASSLGGPGTEAFF
cdr3_nt: TGTGCCAGCAGCCTCGGGGGCCCCGGCACTGAAGCTTTCTTT

clone_size: -
d_call: TRBD2
v_call: TRBV18
j_call: TRBJ2-3
cdr3_aa: CASSPGGGADTQYF
cdr3_nt: TGTGCCAGCTCACCAGGGGGAGGGGCAGATACGCAGTATTTT

clone_size: -
d_call: TRBD1
v_call: TRBV7-6
j_call: TRBJ2-5
cdr3_aa: CASSPGQGQETQYF
cdr3_nt: TGTGCCAGCAGCCCCGGACAGGGGCAAGAGACCCAGTACTTC

clone_size: -
d_call: -
v_call: TRBV2
j_call: TRBJ1-2
cdr3_aa: CASRNSGSNYGYTF
cdr3_nt: TGTGCCAGCAGGAACTCCGGGTCCAACTATGGCTACACCTTC

clone_size: -
d_call: TRBD1
v_call: TRBV19
j_call: TRBJ1-1
cdr3_aa: CASSISGGLMNTEAFF
cdr3_nt: TGTGCCAGTAGTATTTCAGGGGGACTAATGAACACTGAAGCTTTCTTT

clone_size: once
d_call: -
v_call: TRBV7-9
j_call: TRBJ1-1
cdr3_aa: CASSLQDTEAFF
cdr3_nt: TGTGCCAGCAGCTTACAGGACACTGAAGCTTTCTTT

clone_size: few
d_call: TRBD1
v_call: TRBV10-3
j_call: TRBJ1-6
cdr3_aa: CAITRDRDSPLHF
cdr3_nt: TGTGCCATCACCAGGGACAGGGACTCACCCCTCCACTTT

clone_size: -
d_call: -
v_call: TRBV5-1
j_call: TRBJ2-2
cdr3_aa: CASSLVVGTGGELFF
cdr3_nt: TGCGCCAGCAGCTTGGTTGTGGGGACGGGCGGGGAGCTGTTTTTT

clone_size: -
d_call: -
v_call: TRBV7-9
j_call: TRBJ1-1
cdr3_aa: CASSFSGGTTEAFF
cdr3_nt: TGTGCCAGCAGCTTCTCTGGAGGGACCACTGAAGCTTTCTTT

clone_size: -
d_call: -
v_call: TRBV7-2
j_call: TRBJ2-2
cdr3_aa: CASSQRQDSGELFF
cdr3_nt: TGTGCCAGCAGCCAACGACAGGACTCCGGGGAGCTGTTTTTT

clone_size: -
d_call: -
v_call: TRBV7-9
j_call: TRBJ1-1
cdr3_aa: CASSLGPQDGGTEAFF
cdr3_nt: TGTGCCAGCAGCTTAGGTCCCCAGGACGGGGGTACTGAAGCTTTCTTT

clone_size: few
d_call: TRBD1
v_call: TRBV7-9
j_call: TRBJ1-1
cdr3_aa: CASETGMNTEAFF
cdr3_nt: TGTGCCAGCGAGACAGGGATGAACACTGAAGCTTTCTTT

clone_size: -
d_call: -
v_call: TRBV7-2
j_call: TRBJ2-1
cdr3_aa: CASSLEGSSYNEQFF
cdr3_nt: TGTGCCAGCAGCTTAGAGGGAAGCTCCTACAATGAGCAGTTCTTC

clone_size: -
d_call: -
v_call: TRBV5-4
j_call: TRBJ1-1
cdr3_aa: CASSGARTEAFF
cdr3_nt: TGTGCCAGCAGCGGGGCGAGGACTGAAGCTTTCTTT

clone_size: -
d_call: TRBD1
v_call: TRBV13
j_call: TRBJ1-2
cdr3_aa: CASSAGTDYGYTF
cdr3_nt: TGTGCCAGCAGCGCCGGGACAGACTATGGCTACACCTTC

clone_size: -
d_call: -
v_call: TRBV6-1
j_call: TRBJ1-3
cdr3_aa: CASSESIGSSGNTIYF
cdr3_nt: TGTGCCAGCAGTGAATCGATAGGTAGCTCTGGAAACACCATATATTTT

clone_size: -
d_call: -
v_call: TRBV7-2
j_call: TRBJ1-5
cdr3_aa: CASSFLGGLSNQPQHF
cdr3_nt: TGTGCCAGCAGCTTTTTGGGGGGGTTGAGCAATCAGCCCCAGCATTTT

clone_size: -
d_call: -
v_call: TRBV4-1
j_call: TRBJ2-1
cdr3_aa: CASSHLGPYNEQFF
cdr3_nt: TGCGCCAGCAGCCATCTCGGCCCCTACAATGAGCAGTTCTTC

clone_size: -
d_call: TRBD1
v_call: TRBV6-5
j_call: TRBJ2-7
cdr3_aa: CASSLGTGGYEQYF
cdr3_nt: TGTGCCAGCAGTTTAGGGACAGGGGGCTACGAGCAGTACTTC

clone_size: -
d_call: -
v_call: TRBV6-5
j_call: TRBJ1-1
cdr3_aa: CASSSPGFEAFF
cdr3_nt: TGTGCCAGCAGTTCCCCAGGGTTTGAAGCTTTCTTT

clone_size: -
d_call: -
v_call: TRBV4-1
j_call: TRBJ1-2
cdr3_aa: CASSQVGGGGNYGYTF
cdr3_nt: TGCGCCAGCAGCCAAGTCGGGGGCGGGGGTAACTATGGCTACACCTTC

clone_size: -
d_call: TRBD1
v_call: TRBV6-5
j_call: TRBJ1-6
cdr3_aa: CAIRTGVSPLHF
cdr3_nt: TGTGCCATACGGACAGGGGTTTCACCCCTCCACTTT

clone_size: -
d_call: -
v_call: TRBV7-8
j_call: TRBJ2-6
cdr3_aa: CASSPRQGYGANVLTF
cdr3_nt: TGTGCCAGCAGCCCCCGTCAGGGGTATGGGGCCAACGTCCTGACTTTC

clone_size: -
d_call: -
v_call: TRBV5-6
j_call: TRBJ1-4
cdr3_aa: CASSWGGARATNEKLFF
cdr3_nt: TGTGCCAGCAGCTGGGGGGGAGCTAGGGCAACTAATGAAAAACTGTTTTTT